The rows below give T cell receptor beta chains drawn from one sample of a study of spatial heterogeneity in lung cancer. MiXCR was run by TCRdb on the 5' RACE reads, yielding one entry per CDR3 protein. In the table there are nearly 95,000 distinct CDR3 sequences, approximately 19% of which are singletons. The sample consisted of PBMCs, taken at follow-up. Every receptor here comes from a male donor with early-stage non-small cell lung cancer. The CDR3 runs from the conserved cysteine through the conserved F or W. A D gene is named only where the DNA matches it firmly. Rows give clone size only sometimes, using once, few, many, or a class for an expanded clone.

D	V	size	J	CDR3	DNA
NA	TRBV4-3	few	TRBJ2-3	CASSQSRVGTDTQYF	TGCGCCAGCAGCCAGAGCAGGGTAGGGACAGATACGCAGTATTTT
NA	TRBV7-2	NA	TRBJ2-2	CASSLVGSGLGTGELFF	TGTGCCAGCAGCTTAGTAGGAAGCGGGCTAGGAACCGGGGAGCTGTTTTTT
NA	TRBV6-6	NA	TRBJ1-6	CASSLQQGNSPLHF	TGTGCCAGCAGTTTGCAACAGGGTAATTCACCCCTCCACTTT
TRBD2	TRBV20-1	many	TRBJ2-1	CSASWRGGSYNEQFF	TGCAGTGCTAGTTGGCGGGGGGGCTCCTACAATGAGCAGTTCTTC
NA	TRBV28	NA	TRBJ2-6	CASSQDRSLPGSGANVLTF	TGTGCCAGCAGTCAAGACAGGAGCCTTCCAGGCTCTGGGGCCAACGTCCTGACTTTC
NA	TRBV11-2	few	TRBJ2-3	CASSPLRRGADTQYF	TGTGCCAGCAGCCCCCTGAGGCGAGGGGCAGATACGCAGTATTTT
NA	TRBV29-1	few	TRBJ2-2	CSVHNTGELFF	TGCAGCGTTCACAACACCGGGGAGCTGTTTTTT
NA	TRBV20-1	NA	TRBJ1-1	CSARGDTHQNTEAFF	TGCAGTGCTAGAGGCGACACCCACCAAAACACTGAAGCTTTCTTT
NA	TRBV29-1	many	TRBJ1-1	CSVDPHAGRTEAFF	TGCAGCGTTGATCCCCACGCGGGGCGTACTGAAGCTTTCTTT
TRBD2	TRBV4-3	few	TRBJ2-5	CASSQDPPMGGEGETQYF	TGCGCCAGCAGCCAAGATCCCCCGATGGGCGGGGAGGGGGAGACCCAGTACTTC
TRBD1	TRBV5-1	few	TRBJ1-2	CASTPMGQLYGYTF	TGCGCCAGCACCCCGATGGGACAGCTCTATGGCTACACCTTC
TRBD2	TRBV7-2	many	TRBJ2-1	CASSSLPGLAGKNEQFF	TGTGCCAGCAGCTCCTTACCGGGACTAGCGGGAAAGAATGAGCAGTTCTTC
TRBD1	TRBV12-3/TRBV12-4	few	TRBJ1-2	CASSGPTGGYGYTF	TGTGCCAGCAGTGGCCCGACAGGGGGCTATGGCTACACCTTC
NA	TRBV6-2/TRBV6-3	NA	TRBJ2-6	CASSWGSGANVLTF	TGTGCCAGCAGTTGGGGGTCTGGGGCCAACGTCCTGACTTTC
TRBD2	TRBV20-1	NA	TRBJ2-5	CSAPGLGSETQYF	TGCAGTGCCCCGGGACTAGGTTCGGAGACCCAGTACTTC
TRBD1	TRBV10-3	few	TRBJ2-1	CAIRTRDRESDEQFF	TGTGCCATCAGGACCCGGGACAGAGAAAGTGATGAGCAGTTCTTC
NA	TRBV2	NA	TRBJ2-5	CASTQRPSQETQYF	TGTGCCAGCACTCAAAGACCGAGCCAAGAGACCCAGTACTTC
TRBD1	TRBV7-8	few	TRBJ1-4	CASSLPGQGLEKLFF	TGTGCCAGCAGCTTACCGGGACAGGGGCTTGAAAAACTGTTTTTT
TRBD1	TRBV29-1	NA	TRBJ1-1	CSVERGQGVYTEAFF	TGCAGCGTTGAAAGGGGACAGGGGGTCTACACTGAAGCTTTCTTT
TRBD2	TRBV10-3	NA	TRBJ2-1	CAITPQERGYNEQFF	TGTGCCATCACCCCCCAGGAGCGGGGATACAATGAGCAGTTCTTC
NA	TRBV12-3/TRBV12-4	few	TRBJ2-1	CASKILGEQFF	TGTGCCAGCAAAATTCTTGGGGAGCAGTTCTTC
NA	TRBV4-3	few	TRBJ1-2	CASRNDRTEYGYTF	TGCGCCAGCAGAAATGACAGGACGGAATATGGCTACACCTTC